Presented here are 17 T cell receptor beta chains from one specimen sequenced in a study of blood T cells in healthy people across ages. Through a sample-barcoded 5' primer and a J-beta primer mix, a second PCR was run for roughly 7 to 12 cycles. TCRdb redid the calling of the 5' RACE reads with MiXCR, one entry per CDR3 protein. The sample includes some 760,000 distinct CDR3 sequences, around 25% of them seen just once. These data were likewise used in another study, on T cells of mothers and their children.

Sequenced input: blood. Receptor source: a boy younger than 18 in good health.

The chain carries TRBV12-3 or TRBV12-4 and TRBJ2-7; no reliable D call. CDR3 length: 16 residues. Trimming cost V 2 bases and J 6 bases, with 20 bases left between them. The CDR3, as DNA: TGTGCCAGCAGTTTAAGCCACACTGCGCAACTCTTCGAGCAGTACTTC. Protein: CASSLSHTAQLFEQYF.

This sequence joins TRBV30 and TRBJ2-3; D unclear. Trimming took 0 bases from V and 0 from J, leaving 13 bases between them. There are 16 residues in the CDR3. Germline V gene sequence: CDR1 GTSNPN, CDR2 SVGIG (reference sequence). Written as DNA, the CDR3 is TGTGCCTGGAGTGTACGATTAGTAATGAGCACAGATACGCAGTATTTT. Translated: CAWSVRLVMSTDTQYF.

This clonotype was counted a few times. CDR3 in amino acids: CASRPGRGGYTF. CDR3 sequence (DNA): TGTGCCAGCAGACCAGGGCGGGGTGGCTACACCTTC. The chain combines TRBV6-1 with TRBJ1-2, with D possibly matching TRBD1 (5 bases). Germline V gene data show CDR1 as MNHNS and CDR2 as SASEGT. The V end lost 6 bases, the J end lost 7 bases, and 12 bases lay between the germline ends. The CDR3 loop spans 12 amino acids.

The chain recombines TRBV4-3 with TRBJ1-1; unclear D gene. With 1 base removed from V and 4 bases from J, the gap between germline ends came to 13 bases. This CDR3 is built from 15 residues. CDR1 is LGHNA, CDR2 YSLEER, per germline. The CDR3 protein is CASSQVAGLATEAFF. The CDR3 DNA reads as TGCGCCAGCAGCCAAGTAGCGGGGTTGGCCACTGAAGCTTTCTTT.

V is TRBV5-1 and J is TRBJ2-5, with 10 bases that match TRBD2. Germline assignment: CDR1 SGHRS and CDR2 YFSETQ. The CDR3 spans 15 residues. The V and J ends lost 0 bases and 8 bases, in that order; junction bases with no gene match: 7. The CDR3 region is CASSLEASGGTTQYF. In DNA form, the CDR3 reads TGCGCCAGCAGCTTGGAGGCTAGCGGGGGAACAACCCAGTACTTC.

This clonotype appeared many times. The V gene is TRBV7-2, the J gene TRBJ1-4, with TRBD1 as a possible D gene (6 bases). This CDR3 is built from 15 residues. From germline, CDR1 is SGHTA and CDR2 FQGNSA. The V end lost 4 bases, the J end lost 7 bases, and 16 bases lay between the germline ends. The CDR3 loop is CASSSRGGRFEKLFF. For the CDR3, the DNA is TGTGCCAGCAGCTCCCGAGGGGGGCGGTTTGAAAAACTGTTTTTT.

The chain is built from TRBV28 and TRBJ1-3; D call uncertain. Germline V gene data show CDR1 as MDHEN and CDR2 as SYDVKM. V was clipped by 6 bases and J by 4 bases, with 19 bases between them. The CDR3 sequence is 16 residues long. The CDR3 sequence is CASSRTAPDSGNTIYF. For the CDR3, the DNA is TGTGCCAGCAGCCGAACCGCTCCAGATTCAGGAAACACCATATATTTT.

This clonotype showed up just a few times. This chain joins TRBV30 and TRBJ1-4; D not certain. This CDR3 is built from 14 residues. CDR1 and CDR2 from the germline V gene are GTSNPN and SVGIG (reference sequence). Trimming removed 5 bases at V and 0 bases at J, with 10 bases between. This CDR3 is CAWARGATNEKLFF. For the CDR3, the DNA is TGTGCCTGGGCGCGTGGGGCAACTAATGAAAAACTGTTTTTT. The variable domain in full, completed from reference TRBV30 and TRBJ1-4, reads SQTIHQWPATLVQPVGSPLSLECTVEGTSNPNLYWYRQAAGRGLQLLFYSVGIGQISSEVPQNLSASRPQDRQFILSSKKLLLSDSGFYLCAWARGATNEKLFFGSGTQLSVL.

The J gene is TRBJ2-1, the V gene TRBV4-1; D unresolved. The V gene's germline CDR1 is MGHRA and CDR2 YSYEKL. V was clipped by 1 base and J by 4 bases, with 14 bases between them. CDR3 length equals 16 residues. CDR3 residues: CASSQGRLPSYNEQFF. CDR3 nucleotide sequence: TGCGCCAGCAGCCAAGGACGGCTCCCGTCGTACAATGAGCAGTTCTTC.

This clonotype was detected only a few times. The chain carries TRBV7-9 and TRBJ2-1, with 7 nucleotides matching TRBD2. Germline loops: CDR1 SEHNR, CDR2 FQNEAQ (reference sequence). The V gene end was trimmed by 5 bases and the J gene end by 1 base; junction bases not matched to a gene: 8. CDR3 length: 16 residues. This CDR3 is CASSQAQGGSYNEQFF. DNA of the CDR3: TGTGCCAGCAGCCAAGCTCAGGGAGGGTCCTACAATGAGCAGTTCTTC.

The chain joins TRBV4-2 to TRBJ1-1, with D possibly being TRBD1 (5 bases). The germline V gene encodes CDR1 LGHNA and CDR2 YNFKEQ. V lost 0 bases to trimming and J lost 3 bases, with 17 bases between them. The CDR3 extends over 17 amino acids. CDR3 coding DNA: TGTGCCAGCAGCCAAGAAGGGGTTCTCGGGTCGGACACTGAAGCTTTCTTT. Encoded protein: CASSQEGVLGSDTEAFF.

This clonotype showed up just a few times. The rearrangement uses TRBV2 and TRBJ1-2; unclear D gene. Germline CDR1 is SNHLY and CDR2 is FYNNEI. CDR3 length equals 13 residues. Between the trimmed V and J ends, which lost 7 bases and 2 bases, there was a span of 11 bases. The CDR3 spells CASNQVLNYGYTF. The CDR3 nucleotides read TGTGCCAGCAATCAGGTCCTAAACTATGGCTACACCTTC.

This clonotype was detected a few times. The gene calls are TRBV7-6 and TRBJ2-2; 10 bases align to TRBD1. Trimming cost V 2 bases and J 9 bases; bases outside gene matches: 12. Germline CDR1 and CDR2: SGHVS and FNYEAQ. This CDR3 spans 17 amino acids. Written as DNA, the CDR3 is TGTGCCAGCAGCTTAAAGACCGGGACAGGGGATCCCCGGGAGCTGTTTTTT. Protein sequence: CASSLKTGTGDPRELFF.

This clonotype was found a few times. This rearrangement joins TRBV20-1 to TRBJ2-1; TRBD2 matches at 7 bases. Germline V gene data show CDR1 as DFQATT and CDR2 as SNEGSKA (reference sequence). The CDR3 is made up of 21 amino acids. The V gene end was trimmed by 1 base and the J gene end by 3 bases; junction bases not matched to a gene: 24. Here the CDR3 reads CSARALSPELADKKGYNEQFF. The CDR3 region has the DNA TGCAGTGCTAGAGCTCTCAGCCCGGAGCTAGCGGACAAAAAGGGCTACAATGAGCAGTTCTTC.

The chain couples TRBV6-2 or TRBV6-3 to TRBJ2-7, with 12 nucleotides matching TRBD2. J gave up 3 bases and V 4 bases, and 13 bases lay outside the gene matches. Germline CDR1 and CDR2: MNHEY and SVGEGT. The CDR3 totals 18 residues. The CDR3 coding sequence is TGTGCCAGCAGTTCGACTACTAGCGGGGGGCCTTACAGCTACGAGCAGTACTTC. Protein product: CASSSTTSGGPYSYEQYF.

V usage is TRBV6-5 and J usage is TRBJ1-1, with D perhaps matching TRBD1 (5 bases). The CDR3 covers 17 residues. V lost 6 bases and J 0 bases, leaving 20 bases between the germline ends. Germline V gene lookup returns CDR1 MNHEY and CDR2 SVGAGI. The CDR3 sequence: CASSNVAGPFMNTEAFF. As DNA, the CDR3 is TGTGCCAGCAGCAATGTAGCAGGGCCCTTCATGAACACTGAAGCTTTCTTT.

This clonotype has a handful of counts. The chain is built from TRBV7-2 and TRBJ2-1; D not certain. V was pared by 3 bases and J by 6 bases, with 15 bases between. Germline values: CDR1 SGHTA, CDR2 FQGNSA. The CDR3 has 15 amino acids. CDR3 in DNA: TGTGCCAGCAGCTTTTCTCCTCTGGCGTCCAATGAGCAGTTCTTC. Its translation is CASSFSPLASNEQFF.